Below, one T cell receptor beta chain is given with its context. Germline V gene lookup returns CDR1 SGHAT and CDR2 FQNNGV. CDR3 size: 13 residues. V was pared by 5 bases and J by 7 bases, with 15 bases between. The method was immunoSEQ multiplex PCR; TCRdb's version includes in-frame clones alone and lacks a portion of them. The sample yields roughly 140,000 clones, about 86% seen once. The record originates from a study of blood T cell repertoires in COVID-19. Across the study: Nucleic acid was either cDNA or gDNA, and it came from T cells, B-cell-depleted T cells, or PBMCs.

The source of this sequence is a man in his 70s with acute or convalescent COVID-19. The sequenced sample was peripheral blood. The V and J genes are TRBV11-2 and TRBJ2-7, with a tentative D call TRBD1 (5 bases). The chain's CDR3 is CASSRLGLREQYF. CDR3 sequence (DNA): TGTGCCAGCAGCCGTCTGGGGCTGCGAGAGCAGTACTTC.